The TCR beta chain under discussion was sequenced for a study of blood T cell repertoires in COVID-19 (dated by TCRdb to the early 2020s). Notes on the research overall: Samples covering the acute and convalescent phases of COVID-19 were provided by collaborators in the United States, Italy and Spain. Where HLA class I and class II types were available, the types were taken from metadata supplied by the sample provider, not from assay-based typing. Subjects who had been exposed to COVID-19, were actively infected with it, or had recovered from it provided the deeply sampled blood TCRbeta repertoires that made up the dataset. Nearly every sample came with metadata listing a de-identified subject ID, COVID-19 status, age in years and sex. The material from the prospective study consisted of cDNA or gDNA derived from T cells, B-cell-depleted T cells, or PBMCs. The repertoires were made available in a free public database intended to serve as a resource for research on the immune response to SARS-CoV-2. Samples came from the ongoing ImmuneRACE study (first 160 participants) plus 1,254 subjects from 6 global collaborators. Findings and caveats that apply to the study as a whole: How much clinical and demographic metadata was included differed by source and by participant, and the metadata was provided uncurated.

Inclusive of the bounding cysteine and phenylalanine, the CDR3 is 16 residues long. Only CDR3 DNA remains: 48 bases, in frame from the first base. V lost 5 bases and J lost 3 bases, and the count of bases not matched to a germline gene is 7. CDR1 and CDR2 (SEHNR, FQNEAQ) derive from the germline V gene (reference sequence). TCRbeta CDR3 regions were amplified from genomic DNA by means of the immunoSEQ Assay, a bias-controlled multiplex PCR. The study's processing was this. The number of nucleated cells in each sample was estimated by amplification of reference gene primers within the assay. To quantify the absolute abundance of each unique TCRbeta CDR3 rearrangement, sequence reads were collapsed and filtered. Productive Simpson clonality was computed per sample as the square root of Simpson's diversity index over productive rearrangements. Imported from immuneACCESS, the table was reduced by TCRdb to in-frame sequences with V and J called. These copies leave out some clones; in studies compared against another copy, an unresolved V gene accounts for under half, and the cause of the remainder is not known. D and trimming come from the DNA, and the V and J calls and clone size come from that table. The sample table lists 170,000 or so clones, about 82% of them with a count of one. The ten largest make up around 7% of the sample.

Each collaborating institution followed its own protocols to collect whole blood in K2EDTA tubes. Collaborator samples were shipped for TCRbeta analysis as frozen whole blood, isolated PBMCs, or DNA extracted from either sample type. This clone was detected only a few times. Its antigen remains undetermined. Base qualities are missing; no much larger clone stands one base away. The sequence was obtained from a man aged 45 to 65 with active or convalescent COVID-19. The V and J segments used are TRBV7-9 and TRBJ2-3, with 11 bases aligning to TRBD2. The sample was peripheral blood. The bases read TGTGCCAGCAGCCCGCGACTAGCGGGGATTACAGATACGCAGTATTTT. It translates as CASSPRLAGITDTQYF.